The rows below give T cell receptor beta chains drawn from one sample of a study of blood T cell repertoires in COVID-19. Data came from immunoSEQ multiplex PCR; TCRdb stores just in-frame clones and leaves some out. The sample lists almost 500,000 clones, more than 85% occurring once. The sequenced material came from PBMCs or T cells enriched from blood (not recorded which). Receptors were obtained from a woman aged 55-70 years who had recovered from COVID-19. Both conserved end residues are part of each CDR3. D genes are given only for firm matches. Rows may omit the clone size; those that give it use once, few, many or a size class.

v_gene: TRBV5-1; abundance: -; len: 18; j_gene: TRBJ1-1; d_gene: TRBD1; CDR3nt: TGCGCCAGCAGCCCAATAGCCGGGACAGCCATAAGGAACACTGAAGCTTTCTTT; CDR3aa: CASSPIAGTAIRNTEAFF
v_gene: TRBV24-1; abundance: -; len: 15; j_gene: TRBJ2-1; d_gene: TRBD1; CDR3nt: TGTGCCACCAGTGACCCGGGACAGGTCTACAATGAGCAGTTCTTC; CDR3aa: CATSDPGQVYNEQFF
v_gene: TRBV6-1; abundance: -; len: 16; j_gene: TRBJ1-6; d_gene: TRBD1; CDR3nt: TGTGCCAGCAGTGAATGGAGGGGGCAGCATAATTCACCCCTCCACTTT; CDR3aa: CASSEWRGQHNSPLHF
v_gene: TRBV30; abundance: -; len: 15; j_gene: TRBJ1-5; d_gene: -; CDR3nt: TGTGCCTGGAGTGTACAGGGAAGAGGGAATCAGCCCCAGCATTTT; CDR3aa: CAWSVQGRGNQPQHF
v_gene: TRBV7-2; abundance: -; len: 14; j_gene: TRBJ1-2; d_gene: -; CDR3nt: TGTGCCAGCAGCTTAAGTCAAGGGGGCTATGGCTACACCTTC; CDR3aa: CASSLSQGGYGYTF
v_gene: TRBV10-2; abundance: once; len: 16; j_gene: TRBJ2-3; d_gene: TRBD2; CDR3nt: TGCGCCAGCAGTAGGACGGGACTAGCGGGGGGGGATACGCAGTATTTT; CDR3aa: CASSRTGLAGGDTQYF
v_gene: TRBV24-1; abundance: -; len: 16; j_gene: TRBJ2-1; d_gene: TRBD1; CDR3nt: TGTGCCACCAGTGACCCCGGGACAGGACGAGACAATGAGCAGTTCTTC; CDR3aa: CATSDPGTGRDNEQFF
v_gene: TRBV10-3; abundance: -; len: 17; j_gene: TRBJ2-1; d_gene: TRBD2; CDR3nt: TGTGCCATCAGTACCGGGACTAGCGGGGGGCCTGGCAATGAGCAGTTCTTC; CDR3aa: CAISTGTSGGPGNEQFF
v_gene: TRBV2; abundance: -; len: 16; j_gene: TRBJ1-5; d_gene: -; CDR3nt: TGTGCCAGCACAAACTCCTACGGACAGTACGGTCAGCCCCAGCATTTT; CDR3aa: CASTNSYGQYGQPQHF
v_gene: TRBV2; abundance: -; len: 19; j_gene: TRBJ2-2; d_gene: -; CDR3nt: TGTGCCAGCAGCGTCCGGTGGGGGCAGGGGCGAATAGGGACCGGGGAGCTGTTTTTT; CDR3aa: CASSVRWGQGRIGTGELFF
v_gene: TRBV25-1; abundance: -; len: 15; j_gene: TRBJ1-1; d_gene: -; CDR3nt: TGTGCCAGCAGTGACCCGACAGAACAGAACACTGAAGCTTTCTTT; CDR3aa: CASSDPTEQNTEAFF
v_gene: TRBV5-1; abundance: -; len: 13; j_gene: TRBJ1-6; d_gene: -; CDR3nt: TGCGCCAGCAGCACTACTTTAGATTCACCCCTCCACTTT; CDR3aa: CASSTTLDSPLHF
v_gene: TRBV12-3/TRBV12-4; abundance: -; len: 13; j_gene: TRBJ2-1; d_gene: -; CDR3nt: TGTGCCAGCTGGAGGTACTCCTACAATGAGCAGTTCTTC; CDR3aa: CASWRYSYNEQFF
v_gene: TRBV30; abundance: -; len: 14; j_gene: TRBJ1-1; d_gene: -; CDR3nt: TGTGCCTGGGGCGGACAGATGCTGAACACTGAAGCTTTCTTT; CDR3aa: CAWGGQMLNTEAFF
v_gene: TRBV4-2; abundance: -; len: 15; j_gene: TRBJ1-5; d_gene: -; CDR3nt: TGTGCCAGCAGCCAAGACGCGTATAGCAATCAGCCCCAGCATTTT; CDR3aa: CASSQDAYSNQPQHF
v_gene: TRBV7-9; abundance: -; len: 17; j_gene: TRBJ1-6; d_gene: TRBD1; CDR3nt: TGTGCCAGCAGCTTACCCCCCGACAGGGTGTACCCTTCACCCCTCCACTTT; CDR3aa: CASSLPPDRVYPSPLHF
v_gene: TRBV2; abundance: -; len: 16; j_gene: TRBJ2-1; d_gene: TRBD2; CDR3nt: TGTGCCAGCAGTACTAGCGGGGCTCCCACCTACAATGAGCAGTTCTTC; CDR3aa: CASSTSGAPTYNEQFF
v_gene: TRBV19; abundance: -; len: 16; j_gene: TRBJ1-1; d_gene: TRBD1; CDR3nt: TGTGCCAGTACCTCCGGCAGGGGGGCCATGAACACTGAAGCTTTCTTT; CDR3aa: CASTSGRGAMNTEAFF
v_gene: TRBV5-1; abundance: once; len: 16; j_gene: TRBJ1-2; d_gene: -; CDR3nt: TGCGCCAGCAGCTTAAGACCGTCCCCCTCGGGCTATGGCTACACCTTC; CDR3aa: CASSLRPSPSGYGYTF
v_gene: TRBV5-4; abundance: -; len: 15; j_gene: TRBJ2-1; d_gene: TRBD1; CDR3nt: TGTGCCAGCAGCTTGGGGCAGGGGGCGTTAGATGAGCAGTTCTTC; CDR3aa: CASSLGQGALDEQFF
v_gene: TRBV4-1; abundance: once; len: 15; j_gene: TRBJ2-7; d_gene: TRBD1; CDR3nt: TGCGCCAGCAGCCATCCGGGACAGGGGGCCTACGAGCAGTACTTC; CDR3aa: CASSHPGQGAYEQYF
v_gene: TRBV19; abundance: -; len: 14; j_gene: TRBJ1-2; d_gene: -; CDR3nt: TGTGCCAGTAGGCCAATGGGGGGAAACTATGGCTACACCTTC; CDR3aa: CASRPMGGNYGYTF
v_gene: TRBV19; abundance: -; len: 15; j_gene: TRBJ2-7; d_gene: TRBD1; CDR3nt: TGTGCCAGTAGTTCTCGATCCAGGGGGTCCTACGAGCAGTACTTC; CDR3aa: CASSSRSRGSYEQYF
v_gene: TRBV19; abundance: -; len: 15; j_gene: TRBJ1-1; d_gene: -; CDR3nt: TGTGCCAGTAGAAAGGAGTCAGGGTCGAACACTGAAGCTTTCTTT; CDR3aa: CASRKESGSNTEAFF
v_gene: TRBV7-8; abundance: -; len: 17; j_gene: TRBJ2-3; d_gene: TRBD2; CDR3nt: TGTGCCAGCAGCTTAGCATGGGTGCGGGGGAGCACAGATACGCAGTATTTT; CDR3aa: CASSLAWVRGSTDTQYF
v_gene: TRBV24-1; abundance: -; len: 16; j_gene: TRBJ2-3; d_gene: -; CDR3nt: TGTGCCACCAGTGATGGGGAGTTCGGAGGCACAGATACGCAGTATTTT; CDR3aa: CATSDGEFGGTDTQYF
v_gene: TRBV18; abundance: -; len: 17; j_gene: TRBJ2-6; d_gene: -; CDR3nt: TGTGCCAGCTCACTGGGGACACCCGGGGCAGGGGCCAACGTCCTGACTTTC; CDR3aa: CASSLGTPGAGANVLTF
v_gene: TRBV5-1; abundance: -; len: 14; j_gene: TRBJ1-1; d_gene: -; CDR3nt: TGCGCCAGCAGCTTGAGGCAGGCACCAGCTGAAGCTTTCTTT; CDR3aa: CASSLRQAPAEAFF
v_gene: TRBV6-1; abundance: -; len: 15; j_gene: TRBJ1-1; d_gene: TRBD1; CDR3nt: TGTGCCAGCAGTGAAACAGGGACAGTGAACACTGAAGCTTTCTTT; CDR3aa: CASSETGTVNTEAFF
v_gene: TRBV25-1; abundance: -; len: 15; j_gene: TRBJ2-3; d_gene: -; CDR3nt: TGTGCCAGCAGTGAGCGGGGACGGAAAACAGATACGCAGTATTTT; CDR3aa: CASSERGRKTDTQYF